Given below is one T cell receptor (beta chain) in context. Its antigen remains unidentified. This sample stems from a study of cytomegalovirus exposure and HLA in healthy donors. Study-level information: The Caucasian-associated ancestry cluster contained 81% of the roughly 400 genotyped donors. General study points: A later analysis reportedly found fewer N-insertions in an Asian-associated ancestry cluster than the roughly 670-donor mean. Near-uniform donor sequencing depth was presumed by presence/absence analyses.

Amplification used 60 Vbeta primers and 13 Jbeta primers. The assay was immunoSEQ multiplex PCR, and TCRdb's table has in-frame clones only and misses some. The data hold roughly 130,000 clones, with around 80% observed a single time. This clonotype was sampled from a man aged 25-40 years in good health and CMV-seronegative. Sequenced input: PBMCs.

The CDR3 sequence: CSVRARDYGYTF. In DNA form, the CDR3 reads TGCAGCGTCCGCGCCAGGGACTATGGCTACACCTTC. The chain is built from TRBV29-1 and TRBJ1-2, with D possibly TRBD1 on 5 matching bases. Germline values: CDR1 SQVTM, CDR2 ANQGSEA. CDR3 size: 12 residues. Trimming stripped 6 bases from V and 3 bases from J, with 11 bases between.